The TCR beta chain under discussion was sequenced for a study of radiotherapy plus CTLA-4 blockade in lung cancer. Whole-study context: Among all patients, around 19% showed objective responses, while roughly 28% had disease control.

Assay used: immunoSEQ multiplex PCR; TCRdb lists only in-frame clones, some missing. This sample has 55,000 to 65,000 clones; 77% occur once, and the top ten carry approximately 4.3%. Concerning this clone: Its antigen is unidentified.

Notes on the study in general: Tumor-derived TCR clones expanded in blood after radiotherapy plus ipilimumab.

The clonotype was recovered from a human donor with non-small cell lung cancer who had a partial response to radiotherapy plus ipilimumab. The specimen comprised peripheral blood, sampled from a patient treated with radiotherapy plus ipilimumab.

The CDR3 region is CASSRSATSYEQYF. CDR3 coding DNA: TGTGCCAGCAGCCGTAGTGCTACCTCCTACGAGCAGTACTTC. The rearrangement links TRBV5-4 to TRBJ2-7, with D unclear. V dropped 4 bases and J dropped 0 bases, with 11 bases sitting between them. The CDR3 contains 14 residues. Germline-derived CDR1 and CDR2 are SGHNT and YYREEE (reference sequence).